The rows below give T cell receptor beta chains drawn from one sample of a study of somatic mutations in cytotoxic T cells in rheumatoid arthritis. TCRdb's table, derived via immunoSEQ multiplex PCR, lists solely in-frame clones and lacks some. The sample includes about 11,000 clones, approximately 80% of them seen just once. The source material was CD8+ T cells sorted from blood. These receptors all stem from a woman aged 60 to 75 with rheumatoid arthritis. Both conserved end residues are part of each CDR3. A D gene is named only where the DNA matches it firmly. Where a row states a size, it is once, few, many or the class of an expanded clone; other rows omit it.

clone size	D gene	V gene	J gene	CDR3 protein	CDR3 DNA
once	TRBD1	TRBV28	TRBJ2-1	CASSLDRGVNNEQFF	TGTGCCAGCAGTCTCGACAGGGGAGTTAACAATGAGCAGTTCTTC
.	.	TRBV7-9	TRBJ1-1	CASSGKGPYTEAFF	TGTGCCAGCAGCGGGAAGGGGCCCTACACTGAAGCTTTCTTT
once	.	TRBV6-1	TRBJ2-7	CASSEMAPQDSPYPYEQYF	TGTGCCAGCAGTGAAATGGCCCCCCAAGACAGCCCCTATCCCTACGAGCAGTACTTC
.	.	TRBV28	TRBJ2-7	CASSLFRESSYEQYF	TGTGCCAGCAGTTTATTCCGGGAGAGCTCCTACGAGCAGTACTTC
few	TRBD1	TRBV6-1	TRBJ2-7	CASSGDRGLYEQYF	TGTGCCAGCAGTGGAGACAGGGGACTCTACGAGCAGTACTTC
.	.	TRBV7-2	TRBJ2-7	CASSSGTGAYEQYF	TGTGCCAGCAGCTCCGGGACTGGGGCCTACGAGCAGTACTTC
.	TRBD2	TRBV12-5	TRBJ2-7	CASGPGLAGESHEQYF	TGTGCTAGTGGACCCGGACTAGCGGGAGAATCGCACGAGCAGTACTTC
.	TRBD2	TRBV6-6	TRBJ2-1	CASSYGAGEYNEQFF	TGTGCCAGCAGTTACGGAGCGGGAGAGTACAATGAGCAGTTCTTC
medium-sized	TRBD1	TRBV19	TRBJ1-5	CASEGGFGNQPQHF	TGTGCCTCCGAAGGGGGCTTTGGCAATCAGCCCCAGCATTTT
.	.	TRBV13	TRBJ1-5	CASSLGRIQPQHF	TGTGCCAGCAGCTTAGGCAGGATTCAGCCCCAGCATTTT
few	TRBD1	TRBV19	TRBJ2-7	CASSAGTANEQYF	TGTGCCAGTAGTGCCGGGACAGCCAACGAGCAGTACTTC
.	.	TRBV27	TRBJ2-5	CASRTAGLETQYF	TGTGCCAGCCGCACGGCGGGGCTGGAGACCCAGTACTTC
once	.	TRBV2	TRBJ1-1	CASSARGWHTEAFF	TGTGCCAGCAGTGCCAGGGGTTGGCACACTGAAGCTTTCTTT
.	TRBD1	TRBV7-2	TRBJ1-1	CASSPWTGKTEAFF	TGTGCCAGCAGCCCTTGGACAGGGAAGACTGAAGCTTTCTTT
once	.	TRBV28	TRBJ2-7	CASSFSSLAGNYEQYF	TGTGCCAGCAGTTTTAGTTCCCTGGCGGGAAACTACGAGCAGTACTTC
.	TRBD1	TRBV9	TRBJ1-1	CASSPGGREAFF	TGTGCCAGCAGCCCAGGGGGGAGGGAAGCTTTCTTT
.	.	TRBV6-5	TRBJ2-7	CASSYDSGYEQYF	TGTGCCAGCAGTTACGACTCGGGGTACGAGCAGTACTTC
.	.	TRBV7-9	TRBJ1-1	CASKGTGYNREAFF	TGTGCCAGCAAAGGAACAGGCTATAACCGTGAAGCTTTCTTT
.	.	TRBV30	TRBJ1-1	CGGRGRLSEAFF	TGTGGTGGGCGGGGGAGGCTCTCTGAAGCTTTCTTT
.	.	TRBV10-3	TRBJ1-2	CAISEFAGDSYGYTF	TGTGCCATCAGTGAATTTGCAGGGGATTCCTATGGCTACACCTTC
.	TRBD2	TRBV28	TRBJ2-3	CASIPLLAGGTDTQYF	TGTGCCAGCATTCCCCTTTTAGCGGGGGGCACAGATACGCAGTATTTT
.	TRBD1	TRBV13	TRBJ1-1	CASSHSGGGTEAFF	TGTGCCAGCAGCCACTCAGGGGGTGGCACTGAAGCTTTCTTT
.	.	TRBV7-9	TRBJ2-7	CASNGGLSSYEQYF	TGTGCCAGCAACGGCGGTCTGAGCTCCTACGAGCAGTACTTC
.	TRBD1	TRBV27	TRBJ1-1	CASSIVQGAATEAFF	TGTGCCAGCAGTATCGTACAGGGGGCGGCCACTGAAGCTTTCTTT
.	.	TRBV4-1	TRBJ2-7	CASSLLSGRGAYEQYF	TGCGCCAGCAGCCTTCTCTCGGGCAGGGGGGCCTACGAGCAGTACTTC
.	.	TRBV28	TRBJ2-7	CASGTRRERLDFPPHEQYF	TGTGCCAGCGGAACCCGACGGGAACGGCTGGACTTCCCACCGCACGAGCAGTACTTC
.	TRBD1	TRBV5-4	TRBJ1-1	CASSSDRGFVWDTEAFF	TGTGCCAGCAGCTCGGACAGGGGGTTTGTTTGGGACACTGAAGCTTTCTTT
.	.	TRBV27	TRBJ2-7	CASSLAGGKYEQYF	TGTGCCAGCAGTTTAGCGGGCGGGAAATACGAGCAGTACTTC
.	TRBD2	TRBV7-8	TRBJ2-1	CASSLGSGRGSYNEQFF	TGTGCCAGCAGCTTGGGAAGCGGGAGAGGTTCCTACAATGAGCAGTTCTTC
.	TRBD1	TRBV4-3	TRBJ2-1	CASSQDLGQGRVEQFF	TGCGCCAGCAGCCAAGATTTGGGACAGGGAAGAGTTGAGCAGTTCTTC
once	TRBD1	TRBV2	TRBJ2-7	CASQTGTGGYEQYF	TGTGCCAGCCAAACCGGGACAGGGGGCTACGAGCAGTACTTC
.	TRBD2	TRBV6-5	TRBJ2-7	CASSSAGVNEQYF	TGTGCCAGCAGTTCAGCGGGAGTCAACGAGCAGTACTTC
.	TRBD2	TRBV12-5	TRBJ2-2	CASGLVGGLSGELFF	TGTGCTAGTGGTTTGGTGGGAGGGTTGAGCGGGGAGCTGTTTTTT
.	TRBD1	TRBV25-1	TRBJ2-6	CASSDWTGVFSGANVLTF	TGTGCCAGCAGTGATTGGACAGGGGTCTTCTCTGGGGCCAACGTCCTGACTTTC
.	.	TRBV5-6	TRBJ2-3	CASSLVSYRGIGTDTQYF	TGTGCCAGCAGCTTGGTCTCCTACCGGGGAATTGGCACAGATACGCAGTATTTT
.	TRBD1	TRBV7-9	TRBJ1-3	CASSLVATGAWNTIYF	TGTGCCAGCAGCTTAGTTGCGACAGGGGCTTGGAACACCATATATTTT
.	TRBD2	TRBV7-9	TRBJ2-7	CASSLEGGRWEQYF	TGTGCCAGCAGCCTAGAGGGCGGGAGGTGGGAGCAGTACTTC
.	.	TRBV11-2	TRBJ1-1	CASSITGDEAFF	TGTGCCAGCAGCATAACCGGGGATGAAGCTTTCTTT
.	TRBD1	TRBV28	TRBJ1-2	CASSTPRTGEDYGYTF	TGTGCCAGCAGTACTCCTCGGACAGGGGAGGACTATGGCTACACCTTC
.	TRBD2	TRBV4-3	TRBJ2-7	CASSQGRLAAVYEQYF	TGCGCCAGCAGCCAAGGTCGGCTAGCGGCAGTATACGAGCAGTACTTC
once	.	TRBV27	TRBJ2-7	CASSLRGTYEQYF	TGTGCCAGCAGTTTAAGGGGAACCTACGAGCAGTACTTC
.	.	TRBV12-5	TRBJ2-3	CASGLIPSTDTQYF	TGTGCTAGTGGTTTGATCCCGAGCACAGATACGCAGTATTTT
.	TRBD2	TRBV25-1	TRBJ2-7	CAGFPGLAVPYEQYF	TGTGCCGGGTTCCCGGGACTAGCGGTTCCCTACGAGCAGTACTTC
.	.	TRBV28	TRBJ1-2	CASATSPGGSYGYTF	TGTGCCAGCGCAACCTCGCCGGGGGGCAGCTATGGCTACACCTTC
.	.	TRBV6-1	TRBJ2-7	CASSGLYEQYF	TGTGCCAGCAGTGGGCTCTACGAGCAGTACTTC
.	.	TRBV4-2	TRBJ2-5	CASSQGLSQYF	TGTGCCAGCAGCCAAGGACTATCTCAGTACTTC
once	.	TRBV6-1	TRBJ2-7	CASRERSPYEQYF	TGTGCCAGCAGAGAGAGATCCCCCTACGAGCAGTACTTC
.	TRBD2	TRBV9	TRBJ2-1	CASSPLVAGGLREQFF	TGTGCCAGCAGCCCGTTGGTCGCGGGAGGACTTCGGGAGCAGTTCTTC
.	TRBD2	TRBV28	TRBJ2-7	CASSFIPSGRYEQYF	TGTGCCAGCAGTTTTATTCCTAGCGGCCGCTACGAGCAGTACTTC
.	TRBD2	TRBV9	TRBJ2-7	CASSVAAMSGSGYEQYF	TGTGCCAGCAGCGTAGCTGCGATGAGCGGGAGTGGCTACGAGCAGTACTTC
few	TRBD1	TRBV30	TRBJ1-1	CAWTPGQGKFGEAFF	TGTGCCTGGACCCCCGGACAGGGGAAGTTCGGTGAAGCTTTCTTT
.	TRBD1	TRBV5-4	TRBJ1-5	CASSPGTGANQPQHF	TGTGCCAGCAGCCCGGGGACAGGTGCTAATCAGCCCCAGCATTTT